This TCR beta chain comes out of a study of cytomegalovirus exposure and HLA in healthy donors. Vbeta (60) and Jbeta (13) primers were used in the PCR. Repertoires were generated with immunoSEQ multiplex PCR, while TCRdb's copy carries only in-frame clones and drops some. This sample yields under 130,000 clones, of which over 65% are seen a single time; about 7.5% belongs to the top ten. Looked up from germline, CDR1 is SGHRS and CDR2 is YFSETQ. This CDR3 has 14 residues. Unmatched junction bases numbered 1, after V lost 0 bases and J lost 4 bases. The origin of this receptor is a man between 35 and 55 years old in good health and CMV-seropositive. The chain employs TRBV5-1 and TRBJ2-3; TRBD2 agrees at 8 bases. The sequencing input was PBMCs. The CDR3 sequence: CASSLAGLADTQYF. CDR3 in DNA: TGCGCCAGCAGCTTGGCGGGACTAGCAGATACGCAGTATTTT.